This is a list of T cell receptor beta chains from one sample in a study of technical replicates of blood from several donors. Sequencing used immunoSEQ multiplex PCR; TCRdb keeps in-frame clones, though not all of them. This sample carries around 72,000 clones, 92% of them seen once, and the ten largest clones take about 0.4%. Sequenced input: T cells isolated from PBMCs. The origin of the receptors is a human donor in good health. Both conserved end residues are part of each CDR3. A D gene is named only where the DNA matches it firmly.

CDR3 protein	D gene	V gene	J gene
CASSLSTGRGNEQFF	.	TRBV27	TRBJ2-1
CASRDRGNTGELFF	TRBD1	TRBV9	TRBJ2-2
CASSLVSGLTEKLFF	.	TRBV5-6	TRBJ1-4
CASSIGPGPGRGYTF	.	TRBV19	TRBJ1-2
CASSYSRPSTDTQYF	.	TRBV6-5	TRBJ2-3
CASSSDLAGGLQETQYF	TRBD2	TRBV7-9	TRBJ2-5
CASSSPGQSYGYTF	TRBD1	TRBV9	TRBJ1-2
CASSRDSYSGNTIYF	.	TRBV2	TRBJ1-3
CASSLGGDEAFF	.	TRBV27	TRBJ1-1
CASSQSATRMNTGELFF	.	TRBV16	TRBJ2-2
CASSQKNSGLNTDTQYF	.	TRBV4-2	TRBJ2-3
CASRLRGGHGTDTQYF	TRBD2	TRBV19	TRBJ2-3